The rows below give T cell receptor beta chains drawn from one sample of a study of blood T cell repertoires in COVID-19. Sequenced by immunoSEQ multiplex PCR; TCRdb stores in-frame clones only, minus some. The sample lists 240,000 or so clones, about 80% occurring once. The specimen sequenced was peripheral blood. These receptors all stem from a man aged 25-45 years who had recovered from COVID-19. CDR3s include the opening cysteine and the closing phenylalanine or tryptophan. D genes are given only for firm matches.

TRBJ2-3 | TRBV4-1 | TRBD1 | CASSQARTGRTDTQYF
TRBJ1-4 | TRBV6-5 | - | CASSYWGRGEKLFF
TRBJ2-1 | TRBV4-1 | - | CASSQGRTYNEQFF
TRBJ2-1 | TRBV2 | - | CASGLPGQFF
TRBJ1-6 | TRBV15 | - | CATSREEQVDSPLHF
TRBJ2-1 | TRBV11-3 | - | CASDETDGISYNEQFF
TRBJ1-2 | TRBV19 | - | CASKIGAVDYGYTF
TRBJ1-4 | TRBV6-5 | TRBD1 | CASSIGQGEEKLFF
TRBJ2-1 | TRBV9 | TRBD2 | CASSVRGGSNEQFF
TRBJ1-3 | TRBV18 | - | CASSEDGQISGNTIYF
TRBJ2-3 | TRBV5-6 | - | CASSLGLDTQYF
TRBJ2-2 | TRBV6-5 | TRBD2 | CASSYFGGDGELFF
TRBJ2-3 | TRBV3-1/TRBV3-2 | TRBD1 | CASSQVVQGPADTQYF
TRBJ1-5 | TRBV28 | - | CASSLGGPGEQPQHF
TRBJ1-5 | TRBV7-8 | - | CASSLAGQWDQPQHF
TRBJ2-7 | TRBV18 | - | CASSTLAWQGYEQYF
TRBJ1-4 | TRBV7-9 | TRBD1 | CASSLRTGTVNEKLFF
TRBJ1-2 | TRBV7-9 | TRBD1 | CASRTDRGLGYTF
TRBJ1-1 | TRBV5-1 | - | CASSLTASNTEAFF
TRBJ1-1 | TRBV18 | TRBD1 | CASSPQSGTGNTEAFF
TRBJ2-7 | TRBV11-2 | TRBD2 | CASSSHRRGGTYEQYF
TRBJ1-5 | TRBV19 | - | CASKLTGNSNQPQHF
TRBJ2-1 | TRBV6-6 | TRBD1 | CASSSRTGAPNEQFF
TRBJ1-5 | TRBV28 | - | CASSKNQPQHF
TRBJ2-5 | TRBV3-1/TRBV3-2 | - | CASSQDIRGHQETQYF
TRBJ2-3 | TRBV28 | TRBD2 | CASSAAQGSGGARTDTQYF
TRBJ1-3 | TRBV19 | - | CASESSGNTIYF
TRBJ1-1 | TRBV19 | - | CASSNSRVNTEAFF
TRBJ2-4 | TRBV23-1 | TRBD1 | CASSRIRIRTGWIENIQYF
TRBJ2-5 | TRBV7-2 | TRBD1 | CASSSGGSALGTQYF
TRBJ1-4 | TRBV28 | - | CASSLGGASNEKLFF
TRBJ2-1 | TRBV2 | TRBD1 | CASRETGEYNEQFF
TRBJ1-6 | TRBV3-1/TRBV3-2 | TRBD1 | CASGTASNSPLHF
TRBJ2-5 | TRBV3-1/TRBV3-2 | TRBD1 | CASSQVGTGQETQYF
TRBJ2-3 | TRBV5-4 | - | CASRGAYITDTQYF
TRBJ1-2 | TRBV4-1 | - | CASSQRRMELINGYTF
TRBJ1-4 | TRBV19 | - | CASRPGTRDEKLFF
TRBJ1-6 | TRBV6-5 | - | CASSRGISPLHF
TRBJ1-4 | TRBV20-1 | TRBD1 | CSASKQGGVEKLFF
TRBJ2-2 | TRBV9 | TRBD2 | CASSVGGGHTGELFF
TRBJ1-4 | TRBV20-1 | - | CSPGGDEKLFF
TRBJ2-5 | TRBV5-1 | - | CASSFTGQETQYF
TRBJ1-1 | TRBV7-9 | TRBD1 | CASSSDRVFAEAFF
TRBJ2-3 | TRBV2 | TRBD2 | CAHQRGKDTQYF
TRBJ1-1 | TRBV2 | - | CASSEALGGGGEAFF
TRBJ2-5 | TRBV19 | TRBD2 | CASSTEPGLAGTPGTQYF
TRBJ1-5 | TRBV19 | - | CASSIGGGLGGQPQHF
TRBJ2-7 | TRBV5-1 | - | CASSPGQSYEQYF
TRBJ2-2 | TRBV9 | - | CASSPEAANTGELFF
TRBJ2-2 | TRBV28 | - | CASRGSGPTGELFF
TRBJ1-5 | TRBV14 | - | CASSQGHTNQPQHF
TRBJ2-3 | TRBV9 | - | CASSARGGAGDTQYF
TRBJ1-5 | TRBV29-1 | TRBD1 | CSVEGGTGALSNQPQHF
TRBJ2-2 | TRBV28 | TRBD2 | CASTTNQGGSELFF